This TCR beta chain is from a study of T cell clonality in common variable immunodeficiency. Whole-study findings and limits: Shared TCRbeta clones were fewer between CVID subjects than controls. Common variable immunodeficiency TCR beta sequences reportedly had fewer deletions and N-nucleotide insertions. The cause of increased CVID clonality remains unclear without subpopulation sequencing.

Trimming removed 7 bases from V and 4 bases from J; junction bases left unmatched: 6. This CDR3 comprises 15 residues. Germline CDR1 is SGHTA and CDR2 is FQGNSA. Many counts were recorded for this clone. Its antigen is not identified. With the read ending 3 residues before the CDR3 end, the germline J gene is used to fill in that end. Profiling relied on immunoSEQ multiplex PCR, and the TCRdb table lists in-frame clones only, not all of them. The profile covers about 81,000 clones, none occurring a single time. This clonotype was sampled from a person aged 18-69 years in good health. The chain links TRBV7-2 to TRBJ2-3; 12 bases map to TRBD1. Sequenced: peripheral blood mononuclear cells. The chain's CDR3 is CASNRGTGGPDTQYF. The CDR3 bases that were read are TGTGCCAGCAACCGGGGGACAGGGGGCCCAGATACG.